This record concerns one T cell receptor (beta chain) sequence. These data belong to a study of blood T cell repertoires in COVID-19. Turning to the study itself: The samples span acute and convalescent COVID-19 from the United States, Italy and Spain. PBMCs, B-cell-depleted T cells, or T cells provided the cDNA or gDNA that made up the material.

Germline assignment: CDR1 SGDLS and CDR2 YYNGEE. Trimming took 0 bases from V and 13 from J; bases not matched to a gene: 6. This CDR3 has 13 residues. As processed by the authors: Amplification from reference gene primers served as the basis for estimated nucleated cell counts. Here immunoSEQ multiplex PCR was the method, and the copy in TCRdb shows in-frame clones only, minus some. V and J calls and clone size are as listed in that table; D and trimming were resolved from the DNA. The table includes a few hundred thousand clones, approximately 87% detected once. The specimen sequenced was peripheral blood. The TCR was taken from a woman between 50 and 59 years old with active or convalescent COVID-19. The chain joins TRBV9 to TRBJ2-1; TRBD2 agrees at 8 bases. CDR3 nucleotide sequence: TGTGCCAGCAGCGTAGGCGCGGGAGGCCTCCAGTTCTTC. This codes for CASSVGAGGLQFF. Filled out from reference TRBV9 and TRBJ2-1, the complete variable domain reads DSGVTQTPKHLITATGQRVTLRCSPRSGDLSVYWYQQSLDQGLQFLIQYYNGEERAKGNILERFSAQQFPDLHSELNLSSLELGDSALYFCASSVGAGGLQFFGPGTRLTVL.